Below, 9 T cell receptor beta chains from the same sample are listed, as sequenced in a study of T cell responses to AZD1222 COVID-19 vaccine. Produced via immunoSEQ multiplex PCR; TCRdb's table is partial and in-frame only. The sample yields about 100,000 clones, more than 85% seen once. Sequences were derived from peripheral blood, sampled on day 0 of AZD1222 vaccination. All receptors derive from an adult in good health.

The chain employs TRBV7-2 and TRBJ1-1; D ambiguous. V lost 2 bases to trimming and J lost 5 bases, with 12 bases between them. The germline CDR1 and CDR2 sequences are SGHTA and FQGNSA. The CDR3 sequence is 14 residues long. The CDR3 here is CASSLRHGGTEAFF. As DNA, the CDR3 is TGTGCCAGCAGCTTACGACACGGCGGGACTGAAGCTTTCTTT.

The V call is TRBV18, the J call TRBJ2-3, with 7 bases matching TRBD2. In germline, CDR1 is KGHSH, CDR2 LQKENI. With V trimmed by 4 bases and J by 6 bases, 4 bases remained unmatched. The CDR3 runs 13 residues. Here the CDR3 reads CASSQDGGDTQYF. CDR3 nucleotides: TGTGCCAGCTCACAAGACGGGGGGGATACGCAGTATTTT.

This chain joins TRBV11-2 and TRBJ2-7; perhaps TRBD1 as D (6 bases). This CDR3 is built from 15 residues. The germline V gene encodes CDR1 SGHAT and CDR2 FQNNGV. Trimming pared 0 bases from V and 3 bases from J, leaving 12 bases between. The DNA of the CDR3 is TGTGCCAGCAGCTTAGATCAGGGGCCCCTCTACGAGCAGTACTTC. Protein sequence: CASSLDQGPLYEQYF.

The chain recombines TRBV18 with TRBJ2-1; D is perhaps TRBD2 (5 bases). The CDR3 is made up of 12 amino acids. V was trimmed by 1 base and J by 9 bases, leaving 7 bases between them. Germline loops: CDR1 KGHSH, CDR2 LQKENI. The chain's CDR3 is CASSPRELEQFF. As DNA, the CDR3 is TGTGCCAGCTCACCACGGGAGCTTGAGCAGTTCTTC.

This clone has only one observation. CDR3 region: CASSLVQGSYNEQFF. The CDR3 DNA is TGTGCCAGCAGCTTGGTCCAGGGGTCCTACAATGAGCAGTTCTTC. The chain links TRBV5-4 to TRBJ2-1; D possibly corresponds to TRBD1 (6 bases). Germline assignment: CDR1 SGHNT and CDR2 YYREEE (reference sequence). This CDR3 spans 15 amino acids. Trimming shortened V by 0 bases and J by 1 base, and 8 bases separated the two germline ends.

CDR3 sequence (DNA): TGTGCCAGCAGCGACTCTACAGGGGAGGGTTCACCCCTCCACTTT. As protein: CASSDSTGEGSPLHF. V and J are TRBV5-4 and TRBJ1-6; 7 positions match TRBD1. Germline V gene data show CDR1 as SGHNT and CDR2 as YYREEE (reference sequence). CDR3 length: 15 residues. V gave up 4 bases and J gave up 9 bases; unmatched junction bases: 10.

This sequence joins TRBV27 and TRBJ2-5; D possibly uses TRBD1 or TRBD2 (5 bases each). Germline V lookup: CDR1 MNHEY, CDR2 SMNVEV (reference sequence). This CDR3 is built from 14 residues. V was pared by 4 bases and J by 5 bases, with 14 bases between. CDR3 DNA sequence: TGTGCCAGCAGTTCGGGACCCCGAGGGGAGACCCAGTACTTC. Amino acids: CASSSGPRGETQYF.

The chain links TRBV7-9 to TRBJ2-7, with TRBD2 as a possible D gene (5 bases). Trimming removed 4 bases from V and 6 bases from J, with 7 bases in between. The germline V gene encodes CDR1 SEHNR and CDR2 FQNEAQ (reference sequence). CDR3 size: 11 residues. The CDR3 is CASSSRGEQYF. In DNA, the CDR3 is TGTGCCAGCAGCTCCCGGGGCGAGCAGTACTTC. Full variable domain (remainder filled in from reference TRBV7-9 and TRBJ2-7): DTGVSQNPRHKITKRGQNVTFRCDPISEHNRLYWYRQTLGQGPEFLTYFQNEAQLEKSRLLSDRFSAERPKGSFSTLEIQRTEQGDSAMYLCASSSRGEQYFGPGTRLTVT.

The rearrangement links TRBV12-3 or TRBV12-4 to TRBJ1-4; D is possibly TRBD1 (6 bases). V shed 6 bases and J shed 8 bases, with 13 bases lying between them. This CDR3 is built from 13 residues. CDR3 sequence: CASSRGPAEKLFF. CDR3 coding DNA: TGTGCCAGCAGCAGGGGACCTGCGGAAAAACTGTTTTTT.